This T cell receptor beta chain comes out of a study of CD8 T cells in ankylosing spondylitis (dated by TCRdb to about 2017). As for the study more broadly: The study set out to find disease-linked TCR variants by profiling T cell receptor beta repertoires in ankylosing spondylitis patients and healthy donors. Samples of peripheral blood were taken, and for ankylosing spondylitis patients, synovial fluid was collected as well. In total, the full study cohort was made up of nearly 110 healthy donors and 25 ankylosing spondylitis patients.

This clonotype has at least ten counts. It lacks a known antigen. Per-base quality was not reported, and no clone a single base away is much larger than it. Broad study findings and their caveats: Some TCR beta motif variants had previously been reported in synovial fluid and blood of reactive arthritis patients, which suggested common disease-initiation mechanisms. According to the report, matched synovial fluid samples from ankylosing spondylitis patients were significantly enriched for the disease-linked clones. A TCR beta motif made up of several highly homologous amino acid variants appeared to be characteristic of blood from ankylosing spondylitis patients. In peripheral blood, the disease-linked clones were found at relatively low frequencies and had a CD8+ phenotype.

Data came from an Illumina HiSeq 2500. Quantitative 5'-RACE with molecular barcodes was the method used to prepare the TCR beta libraries. The original pipeline was this. Disease-linked TCR variants were identified with a new computational method built on a probabilistic model of VDJ rearrangement. TCRdb took the public reads, trimmed them with fastp at Q25, ran MiXCR for clone calling and kept in-frame beta chains. Under each unique CDR3 protein, matching rows form one entry showing the most common genes and DNA. The V and J calls follow TCRdb's processing rather than the paper's. For this sample the table gives around 890,000 distinct CDR3 sequences, of which roughly 10% were detected only once. The top ten hold 0.51% of the sample. The V and J ends are trimmed by 1 base and 4 bases, leaving 9 bases between them. The CDR3, cysteine through phenylalanine, is 14 amino acids long. Of the read, only the CDR3 DNA is kept; its 42 bases are in frame from base 1.

Sequenced: blood, either unsorted or a sorted T cell fraction (not recorded which). This receptor chain uses TRBV12-3 or TRBV12-4 and TRBJ2-3; the D segment cannot be called with confidence. The TCR was taken from a male donor with ankylosing spondylitis. CDR3 region: CASSLGAVADTQYF. The nucleotide sequence is given as TGTGCCAGCAGTTTAGGAGCCGTCGCAGATACGCAGTATTTT.